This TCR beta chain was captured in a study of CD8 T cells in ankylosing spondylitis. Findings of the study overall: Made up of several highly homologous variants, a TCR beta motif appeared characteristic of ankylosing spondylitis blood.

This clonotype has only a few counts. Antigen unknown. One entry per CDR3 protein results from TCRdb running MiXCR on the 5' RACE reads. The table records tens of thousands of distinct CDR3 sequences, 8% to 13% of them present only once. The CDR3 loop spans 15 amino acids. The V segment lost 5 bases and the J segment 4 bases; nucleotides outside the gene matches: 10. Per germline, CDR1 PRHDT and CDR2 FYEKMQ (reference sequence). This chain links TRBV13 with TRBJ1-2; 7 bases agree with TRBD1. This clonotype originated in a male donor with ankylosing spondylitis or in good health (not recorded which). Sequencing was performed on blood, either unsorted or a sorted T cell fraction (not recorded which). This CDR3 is CASSLPGQPFYGYTF. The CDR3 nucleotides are TGTGCCAGCAGCCTACCGGGACAGCCCTTCTATGGCTACACCTTC.